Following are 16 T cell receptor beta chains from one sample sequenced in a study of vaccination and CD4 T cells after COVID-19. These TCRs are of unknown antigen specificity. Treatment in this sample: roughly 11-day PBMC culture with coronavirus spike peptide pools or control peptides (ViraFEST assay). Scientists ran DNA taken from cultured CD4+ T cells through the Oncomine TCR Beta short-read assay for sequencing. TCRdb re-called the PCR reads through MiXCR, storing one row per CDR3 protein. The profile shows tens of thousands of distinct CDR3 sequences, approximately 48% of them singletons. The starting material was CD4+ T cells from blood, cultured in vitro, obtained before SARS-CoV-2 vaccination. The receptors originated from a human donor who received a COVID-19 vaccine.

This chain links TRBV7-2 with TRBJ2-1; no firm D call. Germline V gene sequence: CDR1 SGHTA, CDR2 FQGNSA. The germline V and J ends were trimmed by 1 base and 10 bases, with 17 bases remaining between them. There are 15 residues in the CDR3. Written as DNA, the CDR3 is TGTGCCAGCAGCTTAGTGGGAACCGTTTTCGGGGAGCAGTTCTTC. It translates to CASSLVGTVFGEQFF.

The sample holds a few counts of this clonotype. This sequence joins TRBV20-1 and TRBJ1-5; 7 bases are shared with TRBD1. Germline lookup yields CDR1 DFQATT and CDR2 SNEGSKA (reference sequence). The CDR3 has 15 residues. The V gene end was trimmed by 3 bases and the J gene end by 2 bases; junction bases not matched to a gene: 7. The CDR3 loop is CSARMTGSRNQPQHF. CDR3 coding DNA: TGCAGTGCTAGGATGACAGGGAGTCGCAATCAGCCCCAGCATTTT.

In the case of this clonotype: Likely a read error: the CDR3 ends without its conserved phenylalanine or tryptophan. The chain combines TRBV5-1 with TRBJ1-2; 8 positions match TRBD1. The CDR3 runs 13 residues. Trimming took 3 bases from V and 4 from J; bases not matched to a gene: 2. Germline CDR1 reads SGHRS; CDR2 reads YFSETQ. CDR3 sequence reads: CASSSGQGYGYTL. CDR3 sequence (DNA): TGCGCCAGCAGCTCCGGACAGGGCTATGGCTACACCCTC.

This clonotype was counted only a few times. The CDR3 sequence is CSASRDPDTQYF. DNA for the CDR3: TGCAGTGCCTCCCGGGATCCAGATACGCAGTATTTT. The chain is built from TRBV20-1 and TRBJ2-3, with a weak D call TRBD2 (5 bases). The CDR3 is made up of 12 amino acids. Trimming left V 6 bases short and J 4 bases short, with 11 bases between. In germline, CDR1 is DFQATT, CDR2 SNEGSKA (reference sequence).

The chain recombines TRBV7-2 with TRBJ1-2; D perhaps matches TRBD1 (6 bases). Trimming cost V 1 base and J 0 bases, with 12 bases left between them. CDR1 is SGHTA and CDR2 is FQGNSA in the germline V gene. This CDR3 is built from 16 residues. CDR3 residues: CASSLVLDSTNYGYTF. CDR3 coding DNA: TGTGCCAGCAGCTTAGTTTTGGACAGCACTAACTATGGCTACACCTTC. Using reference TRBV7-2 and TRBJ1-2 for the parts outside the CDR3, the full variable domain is GAGVSQSPSNKVTEKGKDVELRCDPISGHTALYWYRQSLGQGLEFLIYFQGNSAPDKSGLPSDRFSAERTGGSVSTLTIQRTQQEDSAVYLCASSLVLDSTNYGYTFGSGTRLTVV.

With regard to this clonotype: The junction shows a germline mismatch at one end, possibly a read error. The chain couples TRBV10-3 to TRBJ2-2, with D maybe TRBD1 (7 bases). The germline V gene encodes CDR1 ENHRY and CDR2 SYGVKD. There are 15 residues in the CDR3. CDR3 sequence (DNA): TGTGCCATCACCCCAACAGGGGATGGGACCGGGGGGCTGTTTTTT. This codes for CAITPTGDGTGGLFF.

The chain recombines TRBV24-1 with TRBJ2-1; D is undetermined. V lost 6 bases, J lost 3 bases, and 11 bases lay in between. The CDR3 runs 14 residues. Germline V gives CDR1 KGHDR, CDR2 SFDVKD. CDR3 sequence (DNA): TGTGCCACCAGTAGCAGGTTTTTCTACAATGAGCAGTTCTTC. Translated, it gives CATSSRFFYNEQFF.

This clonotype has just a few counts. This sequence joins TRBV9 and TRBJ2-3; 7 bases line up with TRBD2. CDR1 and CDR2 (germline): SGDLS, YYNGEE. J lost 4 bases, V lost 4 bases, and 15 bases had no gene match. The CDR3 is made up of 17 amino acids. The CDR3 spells CASSPRGKRGAPDTQYF. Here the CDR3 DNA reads TGTGCCAGCAGCCCCCGTGGGAAGCGGGGCGCCCCAGATACGCAGTATTTT. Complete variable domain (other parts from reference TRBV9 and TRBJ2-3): DSGVTQTPKHLITATGQRVTLRCSPRSGDLSVYWYQQSLDQGLQFLIQYYNGEERAKGNILERFSAQQFPDLHSELNLSSLELGDSALYFCASSPRGKRGAPDTQYFGPGTRLTVL.

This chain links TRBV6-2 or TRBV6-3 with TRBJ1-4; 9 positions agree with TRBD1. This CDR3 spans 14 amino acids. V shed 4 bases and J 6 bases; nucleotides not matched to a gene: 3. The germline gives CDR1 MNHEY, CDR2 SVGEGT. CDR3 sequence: CASSSRDRDEKLFF. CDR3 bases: TGTGCCAGCAGTTCGAGGGACAGGGATGAAAAACTGTTTTTT.

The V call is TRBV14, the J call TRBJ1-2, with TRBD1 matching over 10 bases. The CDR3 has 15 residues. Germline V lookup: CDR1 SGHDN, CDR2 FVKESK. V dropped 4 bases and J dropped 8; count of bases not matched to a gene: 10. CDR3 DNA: TGTGCCAGCAGCCCTTGGGACAGGGGATTGGAAGGCTACACCTTC. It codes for CASSPWDRGLEGYTF. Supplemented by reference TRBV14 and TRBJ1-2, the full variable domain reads EAGVTQFPSHSVIEKGQTVTLRCDPISGHDNLYWYRRVMGKEIKFLLHFVKESKQDESGMPNNRFLAERTGGTYSTLKVQPAELEDSGVYFCASSPWDRGLEGYTFGSGTRLTVV.

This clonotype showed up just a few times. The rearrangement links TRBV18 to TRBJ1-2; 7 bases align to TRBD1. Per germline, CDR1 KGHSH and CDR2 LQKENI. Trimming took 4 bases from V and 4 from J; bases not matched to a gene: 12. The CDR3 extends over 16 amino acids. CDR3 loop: CASSLNSGQTFYGYTF. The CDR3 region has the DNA TGTGCCAGCTCACTAAATTCGGGACAGACTTTCTATGGCTACACCTTC.

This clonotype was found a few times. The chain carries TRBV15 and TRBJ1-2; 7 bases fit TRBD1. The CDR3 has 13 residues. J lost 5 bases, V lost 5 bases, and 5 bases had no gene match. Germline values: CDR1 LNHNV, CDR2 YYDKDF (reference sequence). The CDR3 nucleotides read TGTGCCACCAGCCGGGGACAGAGATATGGCTACACCTTC. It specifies CATSRGQRYGYTF.

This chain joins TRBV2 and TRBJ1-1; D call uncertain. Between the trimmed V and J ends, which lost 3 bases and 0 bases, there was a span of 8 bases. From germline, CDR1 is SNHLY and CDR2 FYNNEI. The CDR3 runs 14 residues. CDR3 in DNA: TGTGCCAGCAGTGATCTGGGGATGAACACTGAAGCTTTCTTT. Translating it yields CASSDLGMNTEAFF.

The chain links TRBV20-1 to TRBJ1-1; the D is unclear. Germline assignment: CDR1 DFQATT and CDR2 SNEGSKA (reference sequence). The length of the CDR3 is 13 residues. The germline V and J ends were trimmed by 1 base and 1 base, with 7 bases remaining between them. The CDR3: CSARVNWNTEAFF. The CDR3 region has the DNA TGCAGTGCTAGAGTGAACTGGAACACTGAAGCTTTCTTT.

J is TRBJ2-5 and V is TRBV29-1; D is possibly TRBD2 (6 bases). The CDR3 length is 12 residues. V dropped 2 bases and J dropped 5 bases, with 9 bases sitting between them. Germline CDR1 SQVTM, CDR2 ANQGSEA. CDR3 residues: CSVERRGETQYF. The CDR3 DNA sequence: TGCAGCGTTGAAAGGCGGGGCGAGACCCAGTACTTC.

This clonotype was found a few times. As DNA, the CDR3 is TGTGCCACCAGTGATCCCCCCATCTCTGGGGCCAACGTCCTGACTTTC. This translates into CATSDPPISGANVLTF. The V and J genes are TRBV24-1 and TRBJ2-6; D ambiguous. The CDR3 covers 16 residues. CDR1 and CDR2 from the germline V gene are KGHDR and SFDVKD. V was shortened by 3 bases and J by 0 bases, with 8 bases between the two germline ends.